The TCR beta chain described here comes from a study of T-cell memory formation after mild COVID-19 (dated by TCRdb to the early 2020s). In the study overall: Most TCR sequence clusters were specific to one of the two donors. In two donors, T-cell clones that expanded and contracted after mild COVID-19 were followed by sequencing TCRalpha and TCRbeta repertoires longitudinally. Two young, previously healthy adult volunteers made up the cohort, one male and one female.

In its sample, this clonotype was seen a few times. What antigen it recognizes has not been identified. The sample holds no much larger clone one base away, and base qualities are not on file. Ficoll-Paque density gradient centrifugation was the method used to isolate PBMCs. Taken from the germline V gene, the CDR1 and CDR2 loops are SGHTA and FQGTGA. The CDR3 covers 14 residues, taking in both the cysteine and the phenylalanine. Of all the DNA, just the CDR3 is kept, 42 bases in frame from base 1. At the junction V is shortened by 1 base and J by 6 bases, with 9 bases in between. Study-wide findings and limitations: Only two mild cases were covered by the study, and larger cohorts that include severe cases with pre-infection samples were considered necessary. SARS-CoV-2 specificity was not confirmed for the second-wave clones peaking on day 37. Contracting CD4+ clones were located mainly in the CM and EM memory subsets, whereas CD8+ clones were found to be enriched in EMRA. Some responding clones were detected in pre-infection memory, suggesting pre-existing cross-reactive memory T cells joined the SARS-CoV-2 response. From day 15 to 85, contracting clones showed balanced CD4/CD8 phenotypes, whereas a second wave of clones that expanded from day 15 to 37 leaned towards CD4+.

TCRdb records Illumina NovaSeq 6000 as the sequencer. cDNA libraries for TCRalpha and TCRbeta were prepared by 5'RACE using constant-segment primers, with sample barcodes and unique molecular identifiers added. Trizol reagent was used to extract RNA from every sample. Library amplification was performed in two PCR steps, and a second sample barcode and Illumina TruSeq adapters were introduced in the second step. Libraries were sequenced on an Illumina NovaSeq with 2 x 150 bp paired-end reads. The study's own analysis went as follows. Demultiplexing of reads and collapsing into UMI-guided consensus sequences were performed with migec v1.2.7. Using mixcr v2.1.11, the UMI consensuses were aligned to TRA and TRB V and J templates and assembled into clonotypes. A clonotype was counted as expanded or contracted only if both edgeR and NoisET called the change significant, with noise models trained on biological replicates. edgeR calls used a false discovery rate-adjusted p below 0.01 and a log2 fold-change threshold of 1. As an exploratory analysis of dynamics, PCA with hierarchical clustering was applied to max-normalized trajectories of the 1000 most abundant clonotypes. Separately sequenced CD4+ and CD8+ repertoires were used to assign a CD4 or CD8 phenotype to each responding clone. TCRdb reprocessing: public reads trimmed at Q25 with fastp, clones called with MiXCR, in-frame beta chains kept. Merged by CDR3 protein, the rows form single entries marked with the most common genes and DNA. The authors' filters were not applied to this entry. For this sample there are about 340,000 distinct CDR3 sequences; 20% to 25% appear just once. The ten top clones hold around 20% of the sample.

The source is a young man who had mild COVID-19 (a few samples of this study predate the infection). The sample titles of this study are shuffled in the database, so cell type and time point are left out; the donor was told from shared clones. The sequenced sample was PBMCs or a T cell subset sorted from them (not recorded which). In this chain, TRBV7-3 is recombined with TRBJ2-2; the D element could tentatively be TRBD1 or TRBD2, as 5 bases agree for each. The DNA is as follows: TGTGCCAGCAGCTTAAATTGGGGGTCCGGGGAGCTGTTTTTT. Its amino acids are CASSLNWGSGELFF. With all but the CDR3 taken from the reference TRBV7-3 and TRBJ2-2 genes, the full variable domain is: GAGVSQTPSNKVTEKGKYVELRCDPISGHTALYWYRQSLGQGPEFLIYFQGTGAADDSGLPNDRFFAVRPEGSVSTLKIQRTERGDSAVYLCASSLNWGSGELFFGEGSRLTVL.